Listed here are 9 T cell receptor beta chains from one sample, sequenced in a study of blood T cell repertoires in COVID-19. Clones were read by immunoSEQ multiplex PCR, and TCRdb kept only the in-frame ones, dropping some. This sample has approximately 140,000 clones, with roughly 90% found just once. Sequenced input: peripheral blood. These TCRs come from a man aged 50 to 59 with active or convalescent COVID-19.

The CDR3 spells CASSLSPVTDTQYF. CDR3 coding DNA: TGTGCCAGCAGCTTATCTCCAGTGACAGATACGCAGTATTTT. This rearrangement joins TRBV7-9 to TRBJ2-3; D unclear. CDR1 is SEHNR and CDR2 is FQNEAQ in the germline V gene (reference sequence). V lost 2 bases and J 3 bases, leaving 9 bases between the germline ends. CDR3 length: 14 residues.

CDR3 in amino acids: CASSYRPWPGELFF. The CDR3 DNA reads TGTGCCAGCAGTTACCGCCCCTGGCCCGGGGAGCTGTTTTTT. The chain uses TRBV6-5 and TRBJ2-2; D uncertain. Germline V gene data show CDR1 as MNHEY and CDR2 as SVGAGI. The CDR3 loop spans 14 amino acids. The V gene lost 2 bases and the J gene lost 6 bases, with 10 bases spanning the gap.

The chain joins TRBV10-3 to TRBJ1-2, with TRBD1 identical over 8 bases. After removal of 10 bases from V and 3 bases from J, the junction contained 13 bases not matched to a gene. The CDR3 sequence is 15 residues long. Germline values: CDR1 ENHRY, CDR2 SYGVKD. CDR3 amino acids: CATWTGFRIDYGYTF. The CDR3 DNA follows: TGTGCCACCTGGACAGGGTTTAGAATTGACTATGGCTACACCTTC.

J is TRBJ2-2 and V is TRBV7-2; D is unresolved. The V end was cut by 5 bases, the J end by 1 base, with 5 bases between. CDR1 SGHTA and CDR2 FQGNSA come from the germline V gene. The CDR3 is 13 residues long. The CDR3 coding sequence is TGTGCCAGCAGCGGGCGGAACACCGGGGAGCTGTTTTTT. It translates to CASSGRNTGELFF.

The chain employs TRBV5-1 and TRBJ2-1; D is unresolved. The CDR3 runs to 15 residues. With 6 bases removed from V and 0 bases from J, the gap between germline ends came to 13 bases. Germline assignment: CDR1 SGHRS and CDR2 YFSETQ. This CDR3 is CASTEYPGSYNEQFF. CDR3 nucleotides: TGCGCCAGCACTGAGTACCCAGGCTCCTACAATGAGCAGTTCTTC.

V usage is TRBV6-5 and J usage is TRBJ2-5; tentative D call: TRBD1 (7 bases). The CDR3 is 15 amino acids. The V end lost 6 bases, the J end lost 5 bases, and 19 bases lay between the germline ends. Germline CDR1 is MNHEY and CDR2 is SVGAGI. The CDR3 sequence: CASRVTRQGLETQYF. The CDR3 nucleotides are TGTGCCAGCAGAGTTACCCGACAGGGACTGGAGACCCAGTACTTC.

The table lists this clone with a few counts. The V and J genes are TRBV4-3 and TRBJ1-6, with a weak D call TRBD1 (5 bases). Trimming took 1 base from V and 13 from J, leaving 14 bases between them. Germline CDR1 LGHNA, CDR2 YSLEER. The CDR3 contains 14 residues. As DNA, the CDR3 is TGCGCCAGCAGCCAAGGCCGACAGTCAAGGCCCCTCCACTTT. Residues: CASSQGRQSRPLHF.

The rearrangement links TRBV27 to TRBJ1-2, with TRBD1 identical over 7 bases. V dropped 5 bases and J dropped 2; count of bases not matched to a gene: 8. Germline V lookup: CDR1 MNHEY, CDR2 SMNVEV (reference sequence). This CDR3 has 15 residues. This CDR3 reads CASSPTGTDNYGYTF. CDR3 nucleotides: TGTGCCAGCAGTCCTACCGGGACAGACAACTATGGCTACACCTTC.

V usage is TRBV6-4 and J usage is TRBJ2-5, with 7 bases matching TRBD2. Germline loops: CDR1 MRHNA, CDR2 SNTAGT. V lost 0 bases, J lost 5 bases, and 0 bases stayed unmatched. This CDR3 spans 13 amino acids. The CDR3 protein is CASSDSGGETQYF. CDR3 nucleotide sequence: TGTGCCAGCAGTGACTCGGGGGGGGAGACCCAGTACTTC.